This TCR beta chain was identified in a study of blood T cell repertoires in COVID-19. On the study more broadly: Some COVID-19 samples were acute and others convalescent; all came from the United States, Italy and Spain. T cells, B-cell-depleted T cells, or PBMCs provided the cDNA or gDNA that served as material.

The authors' processing: For nucleated cells, counts were estimated from reference gene primer amplification. Clones were sequenced by immunoSEQ multiplex PCR, and TCRdb holds only the in-frame ones, with some missing. V and J calls and clone size are as listed in that table; D and trimming were resolved from the DNA. The table has about 130,000 clones, more than 70% seen once; the top ten hold under 13%. There are 16 residues in the CDR3. Per germline, CDR1 LNHDA and CDR2 SQIVND (reference sequence). V was pared by 6 bases and J by 4 bases, with 10 bases of the junction left unmatched. Sequencing used peripheral blood. The receptor was derived from a man in his fifties with acute or convalescent COVID-19. J is TRBJ1-5 and V is TRBV19; 9 nucleotides match TRBD1. The CDR3, as DNA: TGTGCCAGTAGAATAAGGACAGGGGACCCGAATCAGCCCCAGCATTTT. Its translation is CASRIRTGDPNQPQHF.